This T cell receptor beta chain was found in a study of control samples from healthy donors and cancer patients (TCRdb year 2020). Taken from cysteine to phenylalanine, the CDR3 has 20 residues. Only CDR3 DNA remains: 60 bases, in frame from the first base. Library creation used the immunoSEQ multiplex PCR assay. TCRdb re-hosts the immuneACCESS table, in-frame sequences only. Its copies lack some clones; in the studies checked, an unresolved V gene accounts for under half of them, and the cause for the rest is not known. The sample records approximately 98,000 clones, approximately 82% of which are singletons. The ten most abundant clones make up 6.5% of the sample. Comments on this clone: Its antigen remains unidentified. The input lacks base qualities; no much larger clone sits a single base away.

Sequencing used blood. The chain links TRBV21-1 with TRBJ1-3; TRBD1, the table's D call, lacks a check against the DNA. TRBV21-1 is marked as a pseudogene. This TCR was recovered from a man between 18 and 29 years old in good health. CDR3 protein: CASSLPGNSASLSSGNTIYF. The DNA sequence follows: TGTGCCAGCAGCCTACCCGGCAACAGTGCCTCCCTTAGCTCTGGAAACACCATATATTTT.